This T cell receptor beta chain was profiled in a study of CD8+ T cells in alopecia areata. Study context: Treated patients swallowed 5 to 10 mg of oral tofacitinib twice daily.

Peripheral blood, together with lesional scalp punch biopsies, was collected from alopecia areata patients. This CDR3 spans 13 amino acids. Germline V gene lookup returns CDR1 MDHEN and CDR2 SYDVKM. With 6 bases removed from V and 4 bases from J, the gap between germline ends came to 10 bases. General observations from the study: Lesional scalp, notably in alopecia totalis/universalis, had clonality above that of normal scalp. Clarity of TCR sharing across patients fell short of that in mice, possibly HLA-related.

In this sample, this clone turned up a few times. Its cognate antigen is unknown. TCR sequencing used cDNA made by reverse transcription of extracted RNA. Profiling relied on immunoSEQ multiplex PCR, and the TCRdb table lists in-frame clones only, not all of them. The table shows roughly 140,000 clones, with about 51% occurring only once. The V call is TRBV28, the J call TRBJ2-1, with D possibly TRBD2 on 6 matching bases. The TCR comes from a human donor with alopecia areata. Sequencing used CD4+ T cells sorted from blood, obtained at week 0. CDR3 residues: CASSLGGYNEQFF. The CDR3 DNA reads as TGTGCCAGCAGCCTGGGGGGTTACAATGAGCAGTTCTTC.